Listed below are T cell receptor beta chains from one sample, sequenced in a study of CD8+CD57+ T cells in acquired aplastic anemia. Each CDR3 protein gets one entry after TCRdb re-called the reads with MiXCR. There are 80,000 to 100,000 distinct CDR3 sequences in the sample; around 68% occur only once, and more than 55% lies in the top ten. Sequencing was performed on sorted CD4+, CD8+, or CD8+CD57+ T cells (not recorded which) from PBMCs. The receptors come from a human donor with aplastic anemia. The CDR3 runs from the conserved cysteine through the conserved F or W. D genes are given only for firm matches. Only part of the rows carry a size: once, few, many, or a class if the clone is expanded.

>-|TRBV7-6|TRBJ2-7|many
TGTGCCAGCAGCTCGGCGAGAGGTATGAGCGGCTCCTACGAGCAGTACTTC
CASSSARGMSGSYEQYF
>TRBD1|TRBV2|TRBJ2-7|-
TGTGCCCTACTGGACAGGGGAACCTACGAGCAGTACTTC
CALLDRGTYEQYF
>-|TRBV20-1|TRBJ1-1|-
TGCAGTGCTCGCGAAGGGGGGCACACTGAAGCTTTCTTT
CSAREGGHTEAFF
>-|TRBV15|TRBJ2-1|-
TGTGCCACACGGGAGCGGGCCAATGAGCAGTTCTTC
CATRERANEQFF
>TRBD1|TRBV10-3|TRBJ1-4|-
TGTGCCATCAGAGGGACAGGGGAAGGCGAAAAACTGTTTTTT
CAIRGTGEGEKLFF
>-|TRBV2|TRBJ1-2|-
TGTGCCAGCAGTGAAGGGCAGAGTTTGGCTGGCTACACCTTC
CASSEGQSLAGYTF
>-|TRBV7-9|TRBJ1-2|-
TGTGCCAGCAGCCCAGCGATTGGCTACACCTTC
CASSPAIGYTF
>-|TRBV5-1|TRBJ2-5|-
TGCGCCAGCAGCGGCGGGGCGGAGACCCAGTACTTC
CASSGGAETQYF
>-|TRBV10-3|TRBJ1-1|medium-sized
TGTGCCATCAGTGAGGGGGCAGGGGCCAGTGTTGGCGCTGAAGCTTTCTTT
CAISEGAGASVGAEAFF
>-|TRBV7-3|TRBJ2-7|-
TGTGCCAGCAGCCCCGGGGCGGGTAACTACGAGCAGTACTTC
CASSPGAGNYEQYF
>TRBD2|TRBV20-1|TRBJ2-5|-
TGCAGTGCTAGAGCTAGCGGGAGGGCGGAGACCCAGTACTTC
CSARASGRAETQYF
>TRBD1|TRBV20-1|TRBJ1-1|-
TGCAGTGCTAGTGGGACAGGAGGGGGGCAGGCGACTGAAGCTTTCTTT
CSASGTGGGQATEAFF
>-|TRBV7-2|TRBJ2-7|-
TGCGCCAGCAGCTTGAGTTTGGGACCCCCAACCACGCAGTACTTC
CASSLSLGPPTTQYF
>TRBD1|TRBV19|TRBJ1-2|-
TGTGCCAGTAGTCCAGGACAGGGGGCCTATGGCTACACCTTC
CASSPGQGAYGYTF
>-|TRBV9|TRBJ1-1|-
TGTGCCAGCAGCGTAGTACGGCCCATGAACACTGAAGCTTTCTTT
CASSVVRPMNTEAFF